The 32 T cell receptor beta chains below were found in one sample sequenced in a study of vaccination effects on CD4 cells after COVID-19. These TCRs' antigens remain unknown. Ahead of sequencing, the ViraFEST assay grew antigen-specific CD4+ T cells using viral peptide pools. CD4+ T cells were isolated after 10 days of culture. The person acquired a PCR-confirmed SARS-CoV-2 infection between March and December 2020. Clones were sequenced by immunoSEQ multiplex PCR, and TCRdb holds only the in-frame ones, with some missing. The sample has tens of thousands of clones, around 70% seen once. Here the sequenced sample was CD4+ T cells from PBMCs cultured with HIV peptides, taken before COVID-19 vaccination. This sample's subset: HIV-1 Nef peptide pool negative control/reference culture. The receptors were gathered from a human donor who had a prior SARS-CoV-2 infection.

V gene TRBV7-2 combines with J gene TRBJ2-7; TRBD2 agrees at 11 bases. Germline values: CDR1 SGHTA, CDR2 FQGNSA. The trim removed 6 bases at V and 4 bases at J, leaving 8 bases unmatched. CDR3 length: 15 amino acids. CDR3 residues: CASSLTSGRGYEQYF. CDR3 DNA sequence: TGTGCCAGCAGTTTAACTAGCGGGAGAGGGTACGAGCAGTACTTC.

The V gene is TRBV7-2, the J gene TRBJ2-2; 9 bases agree with TRBD2. CDR1 SGHTA and CDR2 FQGNSA come from the germline V gene. Germline trimming cut 3 bases from V and 7 bases from J; bases unmatched to any gene: 9. This CDR3 contains 16 residues. The CDR3 DNA reads as TGTGCCAGCAGCTTTCTTCCGACTAGCGGTCACGGGGAGCTGTTTTTT. It is translated as CASSFLPTSGHGELFF.

This rearrangement joins TRBV15 to TRBJ2-1; 10 nucleotides agree with TRBD2. Germline CDR1 is LNHNV and CDR2 is YYDKDF (reference sequence). The J segment lost 3 bases and the V segment lost 2 bases, leaving 13 bases of the junction unmatched. The CDR3 spans 19 residues. CDR3 in DNA: TGTGCCACCAGCAGATCCCCGCGGCTGCTAGCGGGAGACTACAATGAGCAGTTCTTC. This codes for CATSRSPRLLAGDYNEQFF.

This clone came up a few times. The rearrangement uses TRBV19 and TRBJ1-1; D perhaps matches TRBD1 (5 bases). Looked up from germline, CDR1 is LNHDA and CDR2 is SQIVND (reference sequence). The V end lost 5 bases, the J end lost 0 bases, and 16 bases lay between the germline ends. This CDR3 is 16 amino acids long. The CDR3 region has the DNA TGTGCCAGTAGTCTCAGGGTAAACTACATGAACACTGAAGCTTTCTTT. Its protein product is CASSLRVNYMNTEAFF.

The V call is TRBV2, the J call TRBJ2-3; maybe TRBD1 (6 bases). V was pared by 9 bases and J by 6 bases, with 13 bases between. Per germline, CDR1 SNHLY and CDR2 FYNNEI. The CDR3 covers 12 residues. CDR3 amino acids: CARQGVIDTQYF. DNA for the CDR3: TGTGCCAGACAGGGAGTAATCGATACGCAGTATTTT.

The chain uses TRBV9 and TRBJ2-7, with D perhaps being TRBD1 or TRBD2 (7 bases each). The CDR3 extends over 15 amino acids. V was clipped by 4 bases and J by 7 bases, with 21 bases between them. The germline V gene has CDR1 SGDLS and CDR2 YYNGEE. CDR3 region: CASSTPRGGVEEQYF. The CDR3 DNA is TGTGCCAGCAGCACCCCCAGGGGGGGGGTAGAGGAGCAGTACTTC.

The genes are TRBV2 and TRBJ2-7; possibly TRBD2 for D (5 bases). The V gene's germline CDR1 is SNHLY and CDR2 FYNNEI. CDR3 length: 14 residues. V lost 6 bases to trimming and J lost 3 bases, with 15 bases between them. CDR3 in DNA: TGTGCCAGCAGGGAGAGGACTGGAGACTACGAGCAGTACTTC. Protein sequence: CASRERTGDYEQYF.

The chain recombines TRBV7-8 with TRBJ2-7; D is ambiguous. The ends were cut back, 4 bases at V and 6 bases at J, with 7 bases in the middle. The CDR3 is made up of 11 amino acids. Germline V gives CDR1 SGHVS, CDR2 FQNEAQ. The CDR3 region is CASSSFGEQYF. The CDR3 nucleotides are TGTGCCAGCAGCTCGTTTGGCGAGCAGTACTTC. Full variable domain (outside the CDR3, taken from reference TRBV7-8 and TRBJ2-7): GAGVSQSPRYKVAKRGQDVALRCDPISGHVSLFWYQQALGQGPEFLTYFQNEAQLDKSGLPSDRFFAERPEGSVSTLKIQRTQQEDSAVYLCASSSFGEQYFGPGTRLTVT.

The rearrangement uses TRBV2 and TRBJ1-4; D gene uncertain. The CDR3 runs to 17 residues. Germline V lookup: CDR1 SNHLY, CDR2 FYNNEI. With 7 bases removed from V and 4 bases from J, the gap between germline ends came to 22 bases. The CDR3 spells CASTEDRGFTVNEKLFF. The CDR3 DNA follows: TGTGCCAGCACCGAGGATCGGGGTTTTACCGTTAATGAAAAACTGTTTTTT.

Note on this clone: An end of the junction differs from the germline gene, which may be a read error. Other DNA sequences in the sample encode the same CDR3. V gene TRBV7-2 combines with J gene TRBJ1-2, with D maybe TRBD1 (5 bases). This CDR3 spans 13 amino acids. Germline V gives CDR1 SGHTA, CDR2 FQGNSA. CDR3 DNA sequence: TGTGCCAGTAGCTCGGGACGGAACTATGGCTACACCTTC. Amino acid sequence: CASSSGRNYGYTF.

This sequence joins TRBV4-3 and TRBJ2-3, with D tentatively TRBD1 or TRBD2 (5 bases each). The V and J ends lost 4 bases and 2 bases respectively, with 13 bases between them. Germline V gene data show CDR1 as LGHNA and CDR2 as YSLEER. The CDR3 is 15 residues long. The CDR3 here is CASSPRGADTDTQYF. Here the CDR3 DNA reads TGCGCCAGCAGCCCACGAGGGGCGGACACAGATACGCAGTATTTT.

V is TRBV6-5 and J is TRBJ2-3; weak D call: TRBD1 (6 bases). Germline values: CDR1 MNHEY, CDR2 SVGAGI. The V and J ends lost 3 bases and 4 bases respectively, with 11 bases between them. The CDR3 has 14 residues. The CDR3 is CASSYSGVADTQYF. CDR3 coding DNA: TGTGCCAGCAGTTATTCAGGGGTCGCAGATACGCAGTATTTT.

The rearrangement uses TRBV6-5 and TRBJ2-7; 8 bases match TRBD1. Looked up from germline, CDR1 is MNHEY and CDR2 is SVGAGI. The CDR3 totals 14 residues. The V gene end was trimmed by 6 bases and the J gene end by 4 bases; junction bases not matched to a gene: 8. The DNA of the CDR3 is TGTGCCAGCAGAGTCCGAGACAGGGGTTACGAGCAGTACTTC. Translation gives CASRVRDRGYEQYF.

V and J are TRBV10-3 and TRBJ2-1; D unresolved. The germline V and J ends were trimmed by 3 bases and 6 bases, with 15 bases remaining between them. CDR1 and CDR2 (germline): ENHRY, SYGVKD. The CDR3 is 15 amino acids. The CDR3 DNA sequence: TGTGCCATCAGTGACCCCACACGAACCTTCAATGAGCAGTTCTTC. Protein product: CAISDPTRTFNEQFF.

The sample holds a few counts of this clone. The chain is built from TRBV30 and TRBJ1-2; D possibly corresponds to TRBD1 (5 bases). Germline CDR1 is GTSNPN and CDR2 is SVGIG (reference sequence). The CDR3 totals 16 residues. V lost 1 base and J 1 base, leaving 16 bases between the germline ends. The CDR3 nucleotides read TGTGCCTGGAGTGCCCCCACAGGAACCCTTAACTATGGCTACACCTTC. This gives the protein CAWSAPTGTLNYGYTF.

The sample holds a few counts of this clone. This chain uses TRBV5-6 with TRBJ2-6; D is uncertain. Germline assignment: CDR1 SGHDT and CDR2 YYEEEE. Deletions cut 0 bases from V and 0 bases from J, with 4 bases between. CDR3 length equals 15 residues. CDR3 sequence: CASSLGLSGANVLTF. In nucleotides, the CDR3 is TGTGCCAGCAGCTTGGGACTCTCTGGGGCCAACGTCCTGACTTTC. The full variable domain, completed using reference TRBV5-6 and TRBJ2-6, is DAGVTQSPTHLIKTRGQQVTLRCSPKSGHDTVSWYQQALGQGPQFIFQYYEEEERQRGNFPDRFSGHQFPNYSSELNVNALLLGDSALYLCASSLGLSGANVLTFGAGSRLTVL.

Turning to this clone: The germline gene is not matched at one end of the junction; a read error may be the cause. The chain has TRBV7-7 and TRBJ1-2; D might be TRBD1 (5 bases). Per germline, CDR1 SSHAT and CDR2 FNYEAQ (reference sequence). The CDR3 consists of 13 residues. CDR3 region: CASSPDTLHGYTF. CDR3 coding DNA: TGTGCTAGCAGCCCGGACACCCTCCACGGCTACACCTTC.

The gene calls are TRBV9 and TRBJ2-3, with 7 positions matching TRBD2. V dropped 2 bases and J dropped 1; count of bases not matched to a gene: 4. This CDR3 comprises 15 residues. Germline V CDR1 and CDR2: SGDLS, YYNGEE. This chain's CDR3 is CASSVGGYGTDTQYF. CDR3 DNA sequence: TGTGCCAGCAGCGTGGGGGGGTATGGCACAGATACGCAGTATTTT.

The rearrangement uses TRBV11-3 and TRBJ1-1; the D gene is possibly TRBD1 (5 bases). Germline V CDR1 and CDR2: SGHNT, YENEEA. The CDR3 runs to 16 residues. Trimming took 1 base from V and 1 from J, leaving 13 bases between them. CDR3 in amino acids: CASSLAGTSWNTEAFF. DNA of the CDR3: TGTGCCAGCAGCTTAGCAGGGACCTCCTGGAACACTGAAGCTTTCTTT.

The chain uses TRBV7-2 and TRBJ2-1, with 10 bases that match TRBD2. The CDR3 length is 16 residues. V shed 5 bases and J 7 bases; nucleotides not matched to a gene: 11. Germline CDR1 reads SGHTA; CDR2 reads FQGNSA. CDR3 nucleotide sequence: TGTGCCAGCAGCCCCTCCCTAGCGGGGGATAAAAATGAGCAGTTCTTC. This translates into CASSPSLAGDKNEQFF.

This rearrangement joins TRBV7-2 to TRBJ2-3, with 12 bases that match TRBD2. This CDR3 has 17 residues. Per germline, CDR1 SGHTA and CDR2 FQGNSA. The trim removed 4 bases at V and 3 bases at J, leaving 8 bases unmatched. CDR3 DNA: TGTGCCAGCAGCTACGTGAGGACTAGCGGGACGACAGATACGCAGTATTTT. It is translated as CASSYVRTSGTTDTQYF.

This clone was observed a few times. The gene calls are TRBV5-6 and TRBJ2-1; the D gene is possibly TRBD2 (7 bases). Germline lookup yields CDR1 SGHDT and CDR2 YYEEEE. The CDR3 has 14 residues. V was trimmed by 7 bases and J by 2 bases, leaving 13 bases between them. CDR3 sequence reads: CASGGAIPYNEQFF. The CDR3 DNA is TGTGCCAGCGGGGGGGCTATCCCCTACAATGAGCAGTTCTTC.

V and J are TRBV7-3 and TRBJ2-1, with 9 bases fitting TRBD2. With V trimmed by 0 bases and J by 6 bases, 6 bases remained unmatched. CDR3 length: 16 amino acids. CDR1 is SGHTA, CDR2 FQGTGA, per germline. CDR3 loop: CASSLTWGGRVNEQFF. The CDR3 DNA is TGTGCCAGCAGCTTAACGTGGGGCGGGAGGGTCAATGAGCAGTTCTTC.

The rearrangement uses TRBV11-2 and TRBJ2-7; no clear D gene. Germline assignment: CDR1 SGHAT and CDR2 FQNNGV. The CDR3 runs 13 residues. Trimming pared 5 bases from V and 2 bases from J, leaving 10 bases between. The CDR3 DNA follows: TGTGCCAGCAGCACCTTGAATACCTACGAGCAGTACTTC. Its protein product is CASSTLNTYEQYF.

Written as DNA, the CDR3 is TGTGCCAGCACCCTCTTTGGTGGGAGCACTGAAGCTTTCTTT. Protein: CASTLFGGSTEAFF. V and J are TRBV6-5 and TRBJ1-1; D uncertain. With 7 bases removed from V and 4 bases from J, the gap between germline ends came to 16 bases. Germline V gene sequence: CDR1 MNHEY, CDR2 SVGAGI. The CDR3 extends over 14 amino acids.

V usage is TRBV11-2 and J usage is TRBJ2-2, with D maybe TRBD1 (5 bases). CDR3 size: 16 residues. CDR1 and CDR2 from the germline V gene are SGHAT and FQNNGV. Trimming left V 0 bases short and J 2 bases short, with 10 bases between. CDR3 residues: CASSLDSRGNTGELFF. The CDR3 DNA is TGTGCCAGCAGCTTAGACTCTAGGGGTAACACCGGGGAGCTGTTTTTT.

The rearrangement uses TRBV5-4 and TRBJ2-2, with D unclear. V lost 1 base and J lost 9, with 13 bases in between. The CDR3 length is 14 residues. In germline, CDR1 is SGHNT, CDR2 YYREEE (reference sequence). The CDR3 DNA is TGTGCCAGCAGCTTGACAGTTCCAGTAAGGGAGCTGTTTTTT. Its protein product is CASSLTVPVRELFF.

The chain joins TRBV7-3 to TRBJ1-2; 10 nucleotides line up with TRBD1. Trimming at V came to 2 bases and at J to 8 bases, leaving 11 bases not matched to a gene. The CDR3 covers 16 residues. From germline, CDR1 is SGHTA and CDR2 FQGTGA. CDR3 DNA sequence: TGTGCCAGCAGCTTAGGGACAGGGGCCCGGGGAGGCGGCTACACCTTC. It yields the protein CASSLGTGARGGGYTF.

V usage is TRBV27 and J usage is TRBJ2-5; perhaps D is TRBD1 or TRBD2 (5 bases each). Germline V gene data show CDR1 as MNHEY and CDR2 as SMNVEV (reference sequence). V lost 6 bases to trimming and J lost 4 bases, with 18 bases between them. The CDR3 runs 15 residues. CDR3 loop: CASSPTGPRLETQYF. The CDR3 DNA follows: TGTGCCAGCAGCCCGACGGGGCCCCGATTAGAGACCCAGTACTTC.

This chain joins TRBV6-6 and TRBJ2-2; 9 nucleotides align to TRBD2. CDR1 and CDR2 from the germline V gene are MNHNY and SVGAGI (reference sequence). The V gene end was trimmed by 6 bases and the J gene end by 4 bases; junction bases not matched to a gene: 6. This CDR3 spans 15 amino acids. CDR3 loop: CASSPAGGGTGELFF. The CDR3 DNA follows: TGTGCCAGCAGCCCTGCGGGGGGGGGCACCGGGGAGCTGTTTTTT.

The J gene is TRBJ1-1, the V gene TRBV6-5; D is perhaps TRBD1 (5 bases). V was clipped by 0 bases and J by 0 bases, with 8 bases between them. The CDR3 is 15 residues long. The germline V gene encodes CDR1 MNHEY and CDR2 SVGAGI. The CDR3 coding sequence is TGTGCCAGCAGTTACTCGGGGACGTTGAACACTGAAGCTTTCTTT. Protein sequence: CASSYSGTLNTEAFF.

V gene TRBV5-1 combines with J gene TRBJ1-6; no reliable D call. The length of the CDR3 is 13 residues. V was pared by 4 bases and J by 3 bases, with 5 bases between. Germline values: CDR1 SGHRS, CDR2 YFSETQ. The CDR3 sequence: CASSTNYNSPLHF. Written as DNA, the CDR3 is TGCGCCAGCAGCACCAACTATAATTCACCCCTCCACTTT.